This T cell receptor beta chain was found in a study of blood T cell repertoires in COVID-19. Study members were between about 18 and 90 years old and lived in approximately 25 US regions. Grouping used clinical history reported by participants in a survey and questionnaire. V lost 8 bases, J lost 1 base, and 15 bases lay in between. The CDR3 contains 15 residues. The germline V gene encodes CDR1 SGHRS and CDR2 YFSETQ. The data were produced by immunoSEQ multiplex PCR, yet TCRdb's version contains in-frame clones alone and is incomplete. The sample lists 300,000 to 350,000 clones, less than 90% seen once, with more than 0.9% in the top ten.

Sequencing input: PBMCs or T cells enriched from blood (not recorded which). The receptor's source is a young woman who had recovered from COVID-19. V and J are TRBV5-1 and TRBJ2-2; D not resolved. CDR3 in DNA: TGCGCCAGTCATAAGTGGCGGAAGAACACCGGGGAGCTGTTTTTT. Amino acid sequence: CASHKWRKNTGELFF.